What follows is one T cell receptor (beta chain) and its context. This sample is part of a study of blood T cell repertoires in COVID-19. Clinical histories supplied by participants themselves formed the basis of cohort assignment. CDR1 is MNHEY and CDR2 is SVGAGI in the germline V gene. The J segment lost 8 bases and the V segment lost 6 bases, leaving 8 bases of the junction unmatched. CDR3 size: 14 residues. Method: immunoSEQ multiplex PCR; TCRdb's copy keeps in-frame clones and lacks some. The sample lists some 210,000 clones; 80% were seen once. Sequencing input: PBMCs or T cells enriched from blood (not recorded which). The chain is built from TRBV6-5 and TRBJ1-2, with 11 bases fitting TRBD1. This receptor was taken from a man aged 25 to 40 with acute COVID-19. As DNA, the CDR3 is TGTGCCAGCAGGGCCGGACAGGGGGCGGGAGGCTACACCTTC. Protein product: CASRAGQGAGGYTF.